The 9 T cell receptor beta chains below were found in one sample sequenced in a study of T cells in Graves' hyperthyroidism and ophthalmopathy. TCR beta CDR3 regions were amplified from RNA. HTBI primers were the set used in a first-round RT-PCR of the TCR CDR3. Each CDR3 protein gets one entry after TCRdb re-called the multiplex PCR reads with MiXCR. Among hundreds of thousands of distinct CDR3 sequences, more than 15% were seen once, and the ten largest hold over 45%. The specimen sequenced was blood. These receptor sequences come from a woman aged 55-70 years with Graves' ophthalmopathy.

In this sample, this clonotype turned up many times. The chain couples TRBV5-1 to TRBJ2-1; D is uncertain. This CDR3 comprises 15 residues. Germline V gene data show CDR1 as SGHRS and CDR2 as YFSETQ. V was cut by 0 bases and J by 0 bases, with 7 bases left in between. CDR3 loop: CASSLASSSYNEQFF. CDR3 in DNA: TGCGCCAGCAGCTTGGCTTCGAGCTCCTACAATGAGCAGTTCTTC.

This clonotype was counted ten times or more. V usage is TRBV28 and J usage is TRBJ1-3, with D possibly being TRBD1 (6 bases). Trimming took off 5 bases at V and 3 bases at J, with 17 bases between the two ends. Germline lookup yields CDR1 MDHEN and CDR2 SYDVKM. There are 16 residues in the CDR3. The CDR3 bases are TGTGCCAGCAGTAGGGGGGGAGGGGTAGGTGGAAACACCATATATTTT. Translating it yields CASSRGGGVGGNTIYF. Variable domain in full (rest from reference TRBV28 and TRBJ1-3): DVKVTQSSRYLVKRTGEKVFLECVQDMDHENMFWYRQDPGLGLRLIYFSYDVKMKEKGDIPEGYSVSREKKERFSLILESASTNQTSMYLCASSRGGGVGGNTIYFGEGSWLTVV.

This clonotype was seen a handful of times. V usage is TRBV5-1 and J usage is TRBJ2-6, with 9 bases lining up with TRBD1. The CDR3 runs to 17 residues. V dropped 1 base and J dropped 4; count of bases not matched to a gene: 6. Germline V gives CDR1 SGHRS, CDR2 YFSETQ. This CDR3 reads CASSLLGQGSGANVLTF. CDR3 sequence (DNA): TGCGCCAGCAGCTTGTTGGGACAGGGCTCCGGGGCCAACGTCCTGACTTTC. The whole variable domain, filled in from reference TRBV5-1 and TRBJ2-6, reads KAGVTQTPRYLIKTRGQQVTLSCSPISGHRSVSWYQQTPGQGLQFLFEYFSETQRNKGNFPGRFSGRQFSNSRSEMNVSTLELGDSALYLCASSLLGQGSGANVLTFGAGSRLTVL.

The chain has TRBV4-2 and TRBJ1-1; D gene uncertain. Looked up from germline, CDR1 is LGHNA and CDR2 is YNFKEQ. The CDR3 runs 15 residues. V was pared by 5 bases and J by 0 bases, with 13 bases between. The CDR3 sequence is CASSDLSTMNTEAFF. CDR3 sequence (DNA): TGTGCCAGCAGCGATCTCTCCACCATGAACACTGAAGCTTTCTTT.

This clonotype has a count of ten or more. The rearrangement joins TRBV11-2 to TRBJ2-2, with 8 positions matching TRBD2. J lost 4 bases, V lost 1 base, and 8 bases had no gene match. Germline V gene data show CDR1 as SGHAT and CDR2 as FQNNGV. This CDR3 has 17 residues. CDR3 sequence (DNA): TGTGCCAGCAGCTTAGTTGGCACTAGCGGTACCACCGGGGAGCTGTTTTTT. Translated, it gives CASSLVGTSGTTGELFF.

V gene TRBV28 combines with J gene TRBJ2-2, with 8 positions matching TRBD1. Trimming removed 5 bases from V and 9 bases from J; junction bases left unmatched: 8. Germline V CDR1 and CDR2: MDHEN, SYDVKM. The CDR3 covers 14 residues. The CDR3 bases are TGTGCCAGCAGTCTACCGGGACAGGACTGGGAGCTGTTTTTT. Its protein is CASSLPGQDWELFF.

Many counts were recorded for this clonotype. The chain employs TRBV20-1 and TRBJ1-5; 10 nucleotides align to TRBD1. From germline, CDR1 is DFQATT and CDR2 SNEGSKA (reference sequence). The J segment lost 6 bases and the V segment lost 6 bases, leaving 5 bases of the junction unmatched. CDR3 size: 13 residues. CDR3 nucleotide sequence: TGCAGTGCAGGGACAGGGGATGGTCAGCCCCAGCATTTT. Translated: CSAGTGDGQPQHF.

A few counts support this clonotype. Since a much larger clone is just one base distant, this may be a read error. Because it lacks the conserved phenylalanine or tryptophan at the end, this CDR3 is likely a read error. The CDR3 loop is CASSSLAGNTGELFS. The CDR3 region has the DNA TGTGCCAGCAGCTCACTAGCGGGGAACACCGGGGAGCTGTTTTCT. The rearrangement joins TRBV7-2 to TRBJ2-2; 9 bases fit TRBD2. CDR3 length: 15 residues. Per germline, CDR1 SGHTA and CDR2 FQGNSA. With V trimmed by 4 bases and J by 1 base, 1 base remained unmatched.

The table lists this clonotype with many counts. This rearrangement joins TRBV7-8 to TRBJ2-5, with D possibly matching TRBD1 (5 bases). V gave up 0 bases and J gave up 5 bases, with 10 bases separating them. Germline V gene lookup returns CDR1 SGHVS and CDR2 FQNEAQ. The CDR3 has 14 amino acids. The CDR3 sequence is CASSLAGARETQYF. As DNA, the CDR3 is TGTGCCAGCAGCTTAGCAGGGGCGAGGGAGACCCAGTACTTC.